The 21 T cell receptor beta chains listed next were all sequenced from one sample in a study of blood T cell repertoires in COVID-19. Profiled with immunoSEQ multiplex PCR; TCRdb holds only in-frame clones, not every one. The sample has under 300,000 clones, around 90% seen once. The source material was peripheral blood. Receptors originate from a woman in her thirties or forties who had recovered from COVID-19.

The J gene is TRBJ1-2, the V gene TRBV6-1; 10 nucleotides align to TRBD1. Germline CDR1 and CDR2: MNHNS and SASEGT. CDR3 length: 19 residues. V gave up 2 bases and J gave up 2 bases; unmatched junction bases: 14. CDR3 coding DNA: TGTGCCAGCAGTGAAAGGGGGGTTTGGGACAGGGGTGCAAACTATGGCTACACCTTC. This gives the protein CASSERGVWDRGANYGYTF.

V and J are TRBV27 and TRBJ2-3; a weak D match, TRBD1 (6 bases). The length of the CDR3 is 18 residues. V was pared by 6 bases and J by 5 bases, with 27 bases between. Germline-derived CDR1 and CDR2 are MNHEY and SMNVEV (reference sequence). CDR3 DNA sequence: TGTGCCAGCAGGCCATCCTTGGGGACACTAGAGCCCAAAGATACGCAGTATTTT. Amino acid sequence: CASRPSLGTLEPKDTQYF.

This clone appeared once. This chain connects TRBV5-4 to TRBJ2-7, with TRBD2 matching 7 bases. Germline V gene lookup returns CDR1 SGHNT and CDR2 YYREEE (reference sequence). V shed 0 bases and J 0 bases; nucleotides not matched to a gene: 3. The CDR3 extends over 15 amino acids. CDR3 loop: CASSLGGGVSYEQYF. The CDR3 nucleotides are TGTGCCAGCAGCTTGGGGGGGGGAGTCTCCTACGAGCAGTACTTC.

V and J are TRBV6-5 and TRBJ1-5; 7 bases agree with TRBD1. V trimming: 6 bases; J trimming: 0 bases; junction bases outside the gene matches: 5. Germline V lookup: CDR1 MNHEY, CDR2 SVGAGI. There are 15 residues in the CDR3. CDR3 sequence (DNA): TGTGCCAGCAGGGGAAACAGGGGTAGCAATCAGCCCCAGCATTTT. It encodes CASRGNRGSNQPQHF.

The rearrangement joins TRBV28 to TRBJ2-7; a weak D match, TRBD2 (6 bases). V was shortened by 2 bases and J by 3 bases, with 20 bases between the two germline ends. CDR1 and CDR2 from the germline V gene are MDHEN and SYDVKM. This CDR3 spans 17 amino acids. The CDR3, as DNA: TGTGCCAGCAGTTTAGGGCTAGCGCGCCCCCGGGGCTACGAGCAGTACTTC. This translates into CASSLGLARPRGYEQYF. Together with reference TRBV28 and TRBJ2-7, the CDR3 gives the full variable domain: DVKVTQSSRYLVKRTGEKVFLECVQDMDHENMFWYRQDPGLGLRLIYFSYDVKMKEKGDIPEGYSVSREKKERFSLILESASTNQTSMYLCASSLGLARPRGYEQYFGPGTRLTVT.

V is TRBV15 and J is TRBJ1-4; TRBD1 aligns across 9 bases. V trimming: 2 bases; J trimming: 14 bases; junction bases outside the gene matches: 3. Germline assignment: CDR1 LNHNV and CDR2 YYDKDF (reference sequence). The CDR3 sequence is 12 residues long. CDR3 DNA: TGTGCCACCAGCAGATGGGGACAGGGTCTGTTTTTT. Amino acids: CATSRWGQGLFF.

This clone was seen more than once but under ten times. V usage is TRBV5-8 and J usage is TRBJ2-3; TRBD2 is a possible D gene (6 bases). The CDR3 totals 16 residues. V lost 0 bases, J lost 2 bases, and 13 bases lay in between. CDR1 and CDR2 (germline): SGHTS, YDEGEE. The CDR3 nucleotides are TGTGCCAGCAGCTTGGGGGACTGGGGTCCCACAGATACGCAGTATTTT. This sequence encodes CASSLGDWGPTDTQYF. Complete variable domain (other parts from reference TRBV5-8 and TRBJ2-3): EAGVTQSPTHLIKTRGQQATLRCSPISGHTSVYWYQQALGLGLQFLLWYDEGEERNRGNFPPRFSGRQFPNYSSELNVNALELEDSALYLCASSLGDWGPTDTQYFGPGTRLTVL.

This chain links TRBV11-2 with TRBJ1-1, with 8 bases that match TRBD1. This CDR3 contains 15 residues. From germline, CDR1 is SGHAT and CDR2 FQNNGV. With V trimmed by 5 bases and J by 6 bases, 11 bases remained unmatched. The chain's CDR3 is CASSPSAGGASEAFF. CDR3 DNA sequence: TGTGCCAGCAGCCCCTCGGCAGGGGGCGCATCTGAAGCTTTCTTT.

This clone was observed once. The J gene is TRBJ1-5, the V gene TRBV28, with TRBD1 as a possible D gene (5 bases). V gave up 3 bases and J gave up 3 bases, with 15 bases separating them. Germline V gives CDR1 MDHEN, CDR2 SYDVKM. This CDR3 spans 16 amino acids. CDR3 sequence reads: CASSFAGGGNNQPQHF. CDR3 coding DNA: TGTGCCAGCAGTTTCGCCGGGGGTGGGAACAATCAGCCCCAGCATTTT.

V usage is TRBV7-2 and J usage is TRBJ1-4; a weak D match, TRBD1 (5 bases). Trimming took 1 base from V and 8 from J, leaving 11 bases between them. The CDR3 is made up of 14 amino acids. Germline V gene lookup returns CDR1 SGHTA and CDR2 FQGNSA. CDR3 region: CASSLGGLGEKLFF. The DNA of the CDR3 is TGTGCCAGCAGCTTAGGGGGCTTAGGGGAAAAACTGTTTTTT.

The gene calls are TRBV5-1 and TRBJ1-2; tentative D call: TRBD1 (6 bases). V was cut by 0 bases and J by 1 base, with 16 bases left in between. The CDR3 has 17 residues. CDR1 and CDR2 (germline): SGHRS, YFSETQ. CDR3 amino acids: CASSLGGGGPGNYGYTF. The CDR3 bases are TGCGCCAGCAGCTTGGGTGGCGGGGGGCCGGGTAACTATGGCTACACCTTC.

This sequence joins TRBV4-1 and TRBJ2-7; TRBD1 might be the D (6 bases). CDR3 size: 14 residues. CDR1 MGHRA and CDR2 YSYEKL come from the germline V gene. Trimming cost V 0 bases and J 6 bases, with 12 bases left between them. The CDR3 loop reads CASSQDRGWGEQYF. The CDR3 nucleotides read TGCGCCAGCAGCCAAGACAGGGGATGGGGCGAGCAGTACTTC.

This chain connects TRBV4-3 to TRBJ2-2; possibly TRBD2 for D (6 bases). The V and J ends lost 2 bases and 5 bases respectively, with 15 bases between them. The CDR3 runs 16 residues. Germline CDR1 is LGHNA and CDR2 is YSLEER. The DNA for the CDR3 is TGCGCCAGCAGCCAAAGAGCCGGGACTCCAACCGGGGAGCTGTTTTTT. This codes for CASSQRAGTPTGELFF.

This chain connects TRBV29-1 to TRBJ2-7, with 7 nucleotides matching TRBD2. Germline loops: CDR1 SQVTM, CDR2 ANQGSEA. V lost 4 bases to trimming and J lost 3 bases; unmatched junction nucleotides: 6. This CDR3 has 13 amino acids. The CDR3 protein is CSVGEGQGYEQYF. The DNA of the CDR3 is TGCAGCGTTGGGGAGGGGCAGGGCTACGAGCAGTACTTC.

The chain links TRBV29-1 to TRBJ2-3, with 7 bases matching TRBD1. The CDR3 contains 15 residues. The V and J ends lost 1 base and 4 bases, in that order; junction bases with no gene match: 8. CDR1 SQVTM and CDR2 ANQGSEA come from the germline V gene. The CDR3 region is CSVEAGAGGPDTQYF. DNA for the CDR3: TGCAGCGTTGAAGCGGGTGCAGGGGGACCAGATACGCAGTATTTT.

The chain's CDR3 is CASSAGTGGAYGYTF. CDR3 nucleotides: TGTGCCAGTAGTGCCGGGACAGGGGGCGCCTATGGCTACACCTTC. The chain joins TRBV19 to TRBJ1-2, with 12 positions matching TRBD1. With 5 bases clipped from V and 4 bases from J, the junction kept 5 bases outside the gene matches. Germline-derived CDR1 and CDR2 are LNHDA and SQIVND (reference sequence). The CDR3 is made up of 15 amino acids.

The chain links TRBV6-2 or TRBV6-3 to TRBJ2-1, with D perhaps TRBD2 (5 bases). V was cut by 4 bases and J by 9 bases, with 7 bases left in between. The CDR3 loop spans 11 amino acids. Per the germline V gene, CDR1 is MNHEY and CDR2 is SVGEGT. The CDR3 sequence: CASSSGGEQFF. CDR3 nucleotide sequence: TGTGCCAGCAGTTCCGGAGGTGAGCAGTTCTTC.

The chain joins TRBV29-1 to TRBJ1-2; 7 positions match TRBD1. Germline CDR1 and CDR2: SQVTM and ANQGSEA. The CDR3 has 12 amino acids. V trimming: 7 bases; J trimming: 9 bases; junction bases outside the gene matches: 11. DNA of the CDR3: TGCAGCGCCACTGACAGGGCAGATCGCTACACCTTC. It codes for CSATDRADRYTF.

This clone has only one observation. The chain carries TRBV3-1 (or the pseudogene TRBV3-2) and TRBJ2-7; D perhaps matches TRBD1 (6 bases). CDR1 is LGHDT and CDR2 is YNNKEL in the germline V gene (reference sequence). The CDR3 loop spans 12 amino acids. V was trimmed by 6 bases and J by 12 bases, leaving 18 bases between them. CDR3 bases: TGTGCCAGCAGGCTCAAGGGGACACGGGCGTACTTC. Amino acids: CASRLKGTRAYF.

The V gene is TRBV9, the J gene TRBJ1-5; D remains unclear. V was pared by 2 bases and J by 1 base, with 10 bases between. The V gene's germline CDR1 is SGDLS and CDR2 YYNGEE. This CDR3 region has 15 residues. This CDR3 is CASSVGTTSNQPQHF. The CDR3 nucleotides read TGTGCCAGCAGCGTGGGCACGACAAGCAATCAGCCCCAGCATTTT.

The J gene is TRBJ2-7, the V gene TRBV4-1; D remains ambiguous. CDR1 and CDR2 (germline): MGHRA, YSYEKL. The CDR3 loop spans 13 amino acids. V shed 1 base and J shed 5 bases, with 9 bases lying between them. In DNA form, the CDR3 reads TGCGCCAGCAGCCAAGGGCCGCGGAACGAGCAGTACTTC. It is translated as CASSQGPRNEQYF.